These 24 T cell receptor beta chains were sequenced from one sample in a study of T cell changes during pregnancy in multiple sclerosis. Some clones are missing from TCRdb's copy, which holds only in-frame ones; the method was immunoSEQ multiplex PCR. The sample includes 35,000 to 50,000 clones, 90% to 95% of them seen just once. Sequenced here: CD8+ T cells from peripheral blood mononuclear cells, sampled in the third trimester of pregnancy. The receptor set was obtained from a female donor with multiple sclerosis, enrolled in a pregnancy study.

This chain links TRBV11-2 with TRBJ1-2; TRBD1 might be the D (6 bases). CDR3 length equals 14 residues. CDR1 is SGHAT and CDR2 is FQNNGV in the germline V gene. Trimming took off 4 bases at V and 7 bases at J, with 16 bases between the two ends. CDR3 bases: TGTGCCAGCAGCTCCATGGGGGGGGCTGCTGGCTACACCTTC. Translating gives CASSSMGGAAGYTF. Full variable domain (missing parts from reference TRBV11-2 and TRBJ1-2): EAGVAQSPRYKIIEKRQSVAFWCNPISGHATLYWYQQILGQGPKLLIQFQNNGVVDDSQLPKDRFSAERLKGVDSTLKIQPAKLEDSAVYLCASSSMGGAAGYTFGSGTRLTVV.

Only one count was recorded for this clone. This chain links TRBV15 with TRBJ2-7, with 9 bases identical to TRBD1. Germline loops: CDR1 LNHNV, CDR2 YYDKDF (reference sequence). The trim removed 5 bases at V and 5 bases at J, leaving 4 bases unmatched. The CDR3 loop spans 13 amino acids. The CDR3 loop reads CATSRTGGNEQYF. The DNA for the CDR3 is TGTGCCACCAGCCGAACAGGGGGCAACGAGCAGTACTTC.

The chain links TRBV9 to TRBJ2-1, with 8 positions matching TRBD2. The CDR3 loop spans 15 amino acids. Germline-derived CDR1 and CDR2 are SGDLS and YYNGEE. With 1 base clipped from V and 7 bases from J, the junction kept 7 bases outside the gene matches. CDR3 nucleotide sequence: TGTGCCAGCAGCGTATCGGGGACTAGTAATAATGAGCAGTTCTTC. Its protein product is CASSVSGTSNNEQFF.

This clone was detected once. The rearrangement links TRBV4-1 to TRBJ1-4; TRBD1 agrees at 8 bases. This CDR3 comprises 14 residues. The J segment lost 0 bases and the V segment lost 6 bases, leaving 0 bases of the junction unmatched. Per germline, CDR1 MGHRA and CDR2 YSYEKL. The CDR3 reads CASRQGATNEKLFF. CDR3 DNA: TGCGCCAGCAGACAGGGGGCAACTAATGAAAAACTGTTTTTT.

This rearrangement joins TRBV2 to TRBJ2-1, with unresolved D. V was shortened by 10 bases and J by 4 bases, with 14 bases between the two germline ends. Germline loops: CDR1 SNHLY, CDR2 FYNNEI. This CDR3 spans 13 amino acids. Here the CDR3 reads CANRRVSYNEQFF. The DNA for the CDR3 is TGTGCCAACAGACGGGTCTCTTACAATGAGCAGTTCTTC.

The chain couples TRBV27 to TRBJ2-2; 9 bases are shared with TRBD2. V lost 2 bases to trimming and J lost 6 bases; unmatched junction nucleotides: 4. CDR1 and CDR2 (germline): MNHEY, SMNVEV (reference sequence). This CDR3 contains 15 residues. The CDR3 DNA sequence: TGTGCCAGCAGTTTAGCGGGGGGGCCGGCCGGGGAGCTGTTTTTT. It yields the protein CASSLAGGPAGELFF.

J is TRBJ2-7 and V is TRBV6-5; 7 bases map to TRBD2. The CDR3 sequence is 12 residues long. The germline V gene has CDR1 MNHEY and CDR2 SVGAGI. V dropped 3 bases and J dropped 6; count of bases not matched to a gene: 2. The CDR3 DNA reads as TGTGCCAGCAGTTATGGACTAGGCGAGCAGTACTTC. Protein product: CASSYGLGEQYF.

CDR3 in amino acids: CASSFPGLGTDTQYF. DNA of the CDR3: TGTGCCAGCAGTTTCCCAGGACTGGGGACAGATACGCAGTATTTT. V is TRBV27 and J is TRBJ2-3; maybe TRBD2 (5 bases). The germline V gene encodes CDR1 MNHEY and CDR2 SMNVEV (reference sequence). The CDR3 extends over 15 amino acids. V lost 3 bases and J 3 bases, leaving 13 bases between the germline ends.

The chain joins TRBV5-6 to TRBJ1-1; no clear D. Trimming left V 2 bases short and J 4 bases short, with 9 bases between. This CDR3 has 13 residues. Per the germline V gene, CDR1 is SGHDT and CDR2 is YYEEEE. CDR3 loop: CASSFPGFTEAFF. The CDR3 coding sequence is TGTGCCAGCAGCTTTCCGGGTTTCACTGAAGCTTTCTTT.

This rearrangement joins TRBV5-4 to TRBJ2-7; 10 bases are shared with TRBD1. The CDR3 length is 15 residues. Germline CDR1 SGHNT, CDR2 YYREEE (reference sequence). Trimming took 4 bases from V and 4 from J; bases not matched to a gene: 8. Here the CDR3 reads CASSIPGQGTYEQYF. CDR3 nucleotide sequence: TGTGCCAGCAGCATTCCGGGACAGGGGACGTACGAGCAGTACTTC.

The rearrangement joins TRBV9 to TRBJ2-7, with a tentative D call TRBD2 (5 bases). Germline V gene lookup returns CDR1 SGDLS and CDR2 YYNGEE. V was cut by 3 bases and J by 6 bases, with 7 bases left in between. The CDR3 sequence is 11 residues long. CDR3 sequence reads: CASSDGGEQYF. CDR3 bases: TGTGCCAGCAGCGACGGAGGCGAGCAGTACTTC.

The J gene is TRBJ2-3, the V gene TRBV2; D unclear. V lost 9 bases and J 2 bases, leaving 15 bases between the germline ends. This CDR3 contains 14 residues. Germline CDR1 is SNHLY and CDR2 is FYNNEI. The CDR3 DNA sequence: TGTGCCAGTTCCCGGCTAGGCTCCACAGATACGCAGTATTTT. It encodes CASSRLGSTDTQYF. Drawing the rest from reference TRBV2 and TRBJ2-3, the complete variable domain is EPEVTQTPSHQVTQMGQEVILRCVPISNHLYFYWYRQILGQKVEFLVSFYNNEISEKSEIFDDQFSVERPDGSNFTLKIRSTKLEDSAMYFCASSRLGSTDTQYFGPGTRLTVL.

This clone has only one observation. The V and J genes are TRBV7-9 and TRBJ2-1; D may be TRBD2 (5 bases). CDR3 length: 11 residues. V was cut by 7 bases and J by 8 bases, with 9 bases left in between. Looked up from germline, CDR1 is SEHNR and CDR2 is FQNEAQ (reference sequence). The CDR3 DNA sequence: TGTGCCAGCACCGAGGGCCATGAGCAGTTCTTC. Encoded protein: CASTEGHEQFF.

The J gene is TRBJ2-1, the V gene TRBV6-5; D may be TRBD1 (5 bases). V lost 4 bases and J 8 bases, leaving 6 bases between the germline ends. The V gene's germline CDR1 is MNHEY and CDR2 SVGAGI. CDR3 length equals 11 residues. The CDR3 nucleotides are TGTGCCAGCAGTTCAGGGTATGAGCAGTTCTTC. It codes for CASSSGYEQFF.

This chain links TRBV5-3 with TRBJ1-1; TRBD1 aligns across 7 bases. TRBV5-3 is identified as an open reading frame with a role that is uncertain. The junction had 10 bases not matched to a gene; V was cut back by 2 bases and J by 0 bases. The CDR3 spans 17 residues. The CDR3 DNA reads TGTGCCAGAAGCTTCCTTACAGGGACAGTGATGAACACTGAAGCTTTCTTT. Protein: CARSFLTGTVMNTEAFF.

The chain's CDR3 is CASSQDTGGASGYTF. CDR3 in DNA: TGCGCCAGCAGCCAAGATACAGGGGGCGCTTCTGGCTACACCTTC. V gene TRBV4-3 combines with J gene TRBJ1-2, with TRBD1 matching 9 bases. Germline assignment: CDR1 LGHNA and CDR2 YSLEER. The CDR3 is 15 residues long. J lost 7 bases, V lost 0 bases, and 6 bases had no gene match.

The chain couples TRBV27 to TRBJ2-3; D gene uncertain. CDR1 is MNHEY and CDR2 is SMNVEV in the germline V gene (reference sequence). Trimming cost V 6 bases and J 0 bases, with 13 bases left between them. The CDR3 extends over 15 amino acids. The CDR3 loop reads CASRPTKISTDTQYF. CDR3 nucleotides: TGTGCCAGCAGACCTACCAAGATCAGCACAGATACGCAGTATTTT.

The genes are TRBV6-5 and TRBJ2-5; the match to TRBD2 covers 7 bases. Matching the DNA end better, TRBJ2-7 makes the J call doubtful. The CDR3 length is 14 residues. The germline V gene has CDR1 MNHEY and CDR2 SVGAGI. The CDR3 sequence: CASSQLAAAYEQYF. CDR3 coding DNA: TGTGCCAGCAGTCAGCTAGCGGCCGCCTACGAGCAGTACTTC.

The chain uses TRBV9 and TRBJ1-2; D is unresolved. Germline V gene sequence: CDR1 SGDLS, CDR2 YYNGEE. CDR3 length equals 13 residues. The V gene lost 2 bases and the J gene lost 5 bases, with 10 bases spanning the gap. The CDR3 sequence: CASSVYGLYGYTF. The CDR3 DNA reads TGTGCCAGCAGCGTCTACGGTTTGTATGGCTACACCTTC.

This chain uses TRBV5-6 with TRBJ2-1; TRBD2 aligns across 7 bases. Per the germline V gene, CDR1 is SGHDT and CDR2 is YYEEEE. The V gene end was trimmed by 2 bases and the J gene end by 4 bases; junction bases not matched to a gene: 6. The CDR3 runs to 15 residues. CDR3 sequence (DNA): TGTGCCAGCAGCTTACCGGGACTACCATACAATGAGCAGTTCTTC. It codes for CASSLPGLPYNEQFF.

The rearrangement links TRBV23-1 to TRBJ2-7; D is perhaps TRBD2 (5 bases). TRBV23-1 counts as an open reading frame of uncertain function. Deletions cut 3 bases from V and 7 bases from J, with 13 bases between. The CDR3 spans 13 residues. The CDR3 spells CASSHPRSGEQYF. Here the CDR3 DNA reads TGCGCCAGCAGTCATCCCCGATCGGGGGAGCAGTACTTC.

The DNA of the CDR3 is TGTGCCAGCAGTTTATTCGAGAACCCACACAATGAGCAGTTCTTC. It is translated as CASSLFENPHNEQFF. The rearrangement uses TRBV27 and TRBJ2-1; no reliable D call. The CDR3 is made up of 15 amino acids. V was pared by 1 base and J by 5 bases, with 12 bases between. The V gene's germline CDR1 is MNHEY and CDR2 SMNVEV (reference sequence).

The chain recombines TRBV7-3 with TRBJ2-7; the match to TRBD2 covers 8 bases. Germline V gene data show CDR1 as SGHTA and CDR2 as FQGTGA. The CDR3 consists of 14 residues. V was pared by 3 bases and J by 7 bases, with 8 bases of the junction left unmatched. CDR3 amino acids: CASSFTGGPGEQYF. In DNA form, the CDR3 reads TGTGCCAGCAGCTTCACGGGGGGGCCGGGTGAGCAGTACTTC.

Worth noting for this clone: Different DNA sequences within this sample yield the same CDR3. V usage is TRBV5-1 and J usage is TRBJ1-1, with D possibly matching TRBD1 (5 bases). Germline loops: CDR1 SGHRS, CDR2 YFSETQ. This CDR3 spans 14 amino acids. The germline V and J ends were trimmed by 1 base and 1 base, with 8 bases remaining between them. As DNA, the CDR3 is TGCGCCAGCAGCTTGTGGGGCGGGAACACTGAAGCTTTCTTT. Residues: CASSLWGGNTEAFF.